Listed here are 29 T cell receptor beta chains from one sample, sequenced in a study of shared clonotypes between healthy human individuals. Profiling relied on immunoSEQ multiplex PCR, and the TCRdb table lists in-frame clones only, not all of them. The data contain over 2,000,000 clones, 93% of them singletons. CD45RO-negative, CCR7-selected cells formed the naive CD8 fraction, which excluded terminally differentiated effector memory CD45RA+ cells. Specimen: naive CD8+ T cells from PBMCs. All receptors derive from a man aged 18 to 30 in good health. Some clones in this sample may be carry-over from other donors' samples.

The CDR3 spells CATSREGAISYNEQFF. The CDR3 nucleotides read TGTGCCACCAGCAGAGAAGGGGCGATTTCCTACAATGAGCAGTTCTTC. The rearrangement joins TRBV15 to TRBJ2-1; TRBD1 is a possible D gene (5 bases). Germline lookup yields CDR1 LNHNV and CDR2 YYDKDF (reference sequence). V was pared by 0 bases and J by 1 base, with 10 bases between. The CDR3 is 16 amino acids.

The chain has TRBV28 and TRBJ2-7; D is undetermined. Trimming removed 4 bases from V and 3 bases from J, with 10 bases in between. The CDR3 runs 13 residues. Germline-derived CDR1 and CDR2 are MDHEN and SYDVKM. This CDR3 is CASSSLLNYEQYF. CDR3 in DNA: TGTGCCAGCAGTTCCTTATTAAACTACGAGCAGTACTTC.

The chain employs TRBV7-7 and TRBJ2-1, with D possibly being TRBD2 (6 bases). Trimming removed 6 bases at V and 0 bases at J, with 12 bases between. Germline CDR1 SSHAT, CDR2 FNYEAQ (reference sequence). This CDR3 has 15 residues. This CDR3 reads CASRSDGSSYNEQFF. The CDR3 DNA follows: TGTGCCAGCAGGTCGGACGGGAGCTCCTACAATGAGCAGTTCTTC.

The chain has TRBV13 and TRBJ2-3, with D tentatively TRBD2 (5 bases). There are 16 residues in the CDR3. Germline V gene lookup returns CDR1 PRHDT and CDR2 FYEKMQ (reference sequence). Between the trimmed V and J ends, which lost 2 bases and 0 bases, there was a span of 12 bases. CDR3 amino acids: CASSLNEGSSTDTQYF. The CDR3 nucleotides are TGTGCCAGCAGCTTAAATGAGGGATCCAGCACAGATACGCAGTATTTT. The full variable domain, with the rest looked up from reference TRBV13 and TRBJ2-3, is AAGVIQSPRHLIKEKRETATLKCYPIPRHDTVYWYQQGPGQDPQFLISFYEKMQSDKGSIPDRFSAQQFSDYHSELNMSSLELGDSALYFCASSLNEGSSTDTQYFGPGTRLTVL.

The V call is TRBV10-3, the J call TRBJ2-7, with a weak D call TRBD1 (6 bases). This CDR3 contains 19 residues. In germline, CDR1 is ENHRY, CDR2 SYGVKD. Trimming stripped 0 bases from V and 2 bases from J, with 23 bases between. CDR3 sequence (DNA): TGTGCCATCAGTGAGTCCGGACGACAGGTCTCCCCTGACACCTACGAGCAGTACTTC. This sequence encodes CAISESGRQVSPDTYEQYF.

The rearrangement joins TRBV27 to TRBJ2-3; D ambiguous. Trimming cost V 7 bases and J 2 bases, with 10 bases left between them. The CDR3 totals 13 residues. CDR1 and CDR2 from the germline V gene are MNHEY and SMNVEV (reference sequence). CDR3 residues: CASTSSNTDTQYF. The CDR3 nucleotides read TGTGCCAGCACGTCGAGTAACACAGATACGCAGTATTTT.

This clone occurred once. The chain joins TRBV4-1 to TRBJ2-3, with TRBD1 matching 7 bases. This CDR3 is built from 17 residues. Unmatched junction bases numbered 7, after V lost 0 bases and J lost 1 base. From germline, CDR1 is MGHRA and CDR2 YSYEKL. CDR3 bases: TGCGCCAGCAGCCAAGAGTTCCCGGACAGGCGCACAGATACGCAGTATTTT. This gives the protein CASSQEFPDRRTDTQYF.

CDR3 nucleotides: TGCGCCAGCAGCTTGGGATTGGTGTTCCTCTCTGGGGCCAACGTCCTGACTTTC. Residues: CASSLGLVFLSGANVLTF. The V and J genes are TRBV5-1 and TRBJ2-6; D unclear. Germline values: CDR1 SGHRS, CDR2 YFSETQ. The V end lost 0 bases, the J end lost 0 bases, and 13 bases lay between the germline ends. The CDR3 is 18 amino acids.

Of note for this clone: This specimen includes other DNA sequences encoding the same CDR3. This rearrangement joins TRBV7-9 to TRBJ2-7; unclear D gene. The V end lost 8 bases, the J end lost 5 bases, and 16 bases lay between the germline ends. The CDR3 runs to 13 residues. CDR1 is SEHNR, CDR2 FQNEAQ, per germline (reference sequence). CDR3 loop: CASQDGNPHEQYF. In nucleotides, the CDR3 is TGTGCCAGCCAGGACGGAAATCCTCACGAGCAGTACTTC.

The V and J genes are TRBV29-1 and TRBJ2-3; the match to TRBD2 covers 7 bases. This CDR3 has 14 residues. Germline trimming cut 0 bases from V and 8 bases from J; bases unmatched to any gene: 8. The germline gives CDR1 SQVTM, CDR2 ANQGSEA. CDR3 nucleotides: TGCAGCGTTGAAGAAGGTGGGAGGGCCACTACGCAGTATTTT. It codes for CSVEEGGRATTQYF.

The count of this clone is one. The chain has TRBV28 and TRBJ2-4; no firm D call. With 7 bases removed from V and 4 bases from J, the gap between germline ends came to 11 bases. Germline V gene data show CDR1 as MDHEN and CDR2 as SYDVKM. This CDR3 has 13 amino acids. The CDR3 DNA reads as TGTGCCAGCACTACCCCCCGAAAAAACATTCAGTACTTC. Amino acid sequence: CASTTPRKNIQYF.

The V and J genes are TRBV19 and TRBJ1-5; D call uncertain. The germline V gene has CDR1 LNHDA and CDR2 SQIVND (reference sequence). The CDR3 is 16 residues long. V gave up 5 bases and J gave up 0 bases, with 14 bases separating them. For the CDR3, the DNA is TGTGCCAGTAGTCCCCATCCTTCATATAGCAATCAGCCCCAGCATTTT. Residues: CASSPHPSYSNQPQHF.

The chain uses TRBV28 and TRBJ2-1, with D unresolved. Germline CDR1 and CDR2: MDHEN and SYDVKM. The CDR3 is 15 residues long. Trimming pared 5 bases from V and 8 bases from J, leaving 19 bases between. The CDR3 spells CASSPSRGYEDEQFF. CDR3 sequence (DNA): TGTGCCAGCAGTCCGTCTCGAGGATATGAGGATGAGCAGTTCTTC.

J is TRBJ1-3 and V is TRBV19; no firm D call. V was cut by 9 bases and J by 1 base, with 10 bases left in between. Per the germline V gene, CDR1 is LNHDA and CDR2 is SQIVND (reference sequence). The CDR3 has 13 residues. CDR3 coding DNA: TGTGCCAGCTTTTGGGGATCTGGAAACACCATATATTTT. It specifies CASFWGSGNTIYF.

Of note for this clone: A read error is possible here, since a much larger clone lies one base away. Other DNA sequences in the same sample also yield this CDR3. This chain uses TRBV7-2 with TRBJ2-1; D unresolved. V lost 1 base to trimming and J lost 6 bases, with 4 bases between them. The CDR3 runs to 12 residues. Germline V gene data show CDR1 as SGHTA and CDR2 as FQGNSA. The CDR3 protein is CASSLEGNEQFF. The CDR3 nucleotides are TGTGCCAGCAGCTTAGAGGGCAATGAGCAGTTCTTC.

This chain uses TRBV7-2 with TRBJ1-1; tentative D call: TRBD1 (6 bases). Germline CDR1 SGHTA, CDR2 FQGNSA. With 4 bases removed from V and 5 bases from J, the gap between germline ends came to 23 bases. There are 17 residues in the CDR3. CDR3 nucleotide sequence: TGTGCCAGCAGCTCGAGCGGGGGGCGCGGGGGATATACTGAAGCTTTCTTT. Its translation is CASSSSGGRGGYTEAFF.

This clone was recorded once. J is TRBJ1-5 and V is TRBV27; perhaps TRBD1 as D (5 bases). This CDR3 is 15 amino acids long. V gave up 5 bases and J gave up 1 base, with 12 bases separating them. The V gene's germline CDR1 is MNHEY and CDR2 SMNVEV (reference sequence). CDR3 protein: CASSQRGDSNQPQHF. CDR3 nucleotide sequence: TGTGCCAGCAGTCAAAGAGGGGACAGCAATCAGCCCCAGCATTTT.

The chain uses TRBV7-9 and TRBJ2-7; TRBD2 agrees at 11 bases. Trimming removed 1 base from V and 3 bases from J; junction bases left unmatched: 2. This CDR3 region has 15 residues. Per the germline V gene, CDR1 is SEHNR and CDR2 is FQNEAQ (reference sequence). The CDR3 protein is CASSLVTSGSYEQYF. Written as DNA, the CDR3 is TGTGCCAGCAGCTTAGTTACTAGCGGGAGCTACGAGCAGTACTTC. The whole variable domain, remainder taken from reference TRBV7-9 and TRBJ2-7, is DTGVSQNPRHKITKRGQNVTFRCDPISEHNRLYWYRQTLGQGPEFLTYFQNEAQLEKSRLLSDRFSAERPKGSFSTLEIQRTEQGDSAMYLCASSLVTSGSYEQYFGPGTRLTVT.

A few counts support this clone. The V call is TRBV10-3, the J call TRBJ1-1; D not certain. The ends were cut back, 0 bases at V and 0 bases at J, with 5 bases in the middle. Looked up from germline, CDR1 is ENHRY and CDR2 is SYGVKD. This CDR3 region has 14 residues. CDR3 in amino acids: CAISESALNTEAFF. CDR3 nucleotides: TGTGCCATCAGTGAGTCAGCTTTGAACACTGAAGCTTTCTTT.

With respect to this clone: The same CDR3 is also encoded by other DNA sequences in this sample. The V gene is TRBV19, the J gene TRBJ2-1; tentatively, D is TRBD2 (6 bases). The germline gives CDR1 LNHDA, CDR2 SQIVND (reference sequence). Trimming stripped 3 bases from V and 1 base from J, with 7 bases between. The CDR3 contains 14 residues. The CDR3 DNA sequence: TGTGCCAGTAGTATGGCGGGGTCCTACAATGAGCAGTTCTTC. As protein: CASSMAGSYNEQFF.

The chain carries TRBV6-5 and TRBJ2-7; 8 bases fit TRBD2. The germline V gene encodes CDR1 MNHEY and CDR2 SVGAGI. The V gene end was trimmed by 0 bases and the J gene end by 5 bases; junction bases not matched to a gene: 9. CDR3 length: 16 amino acids. This CDR3 reads CASSYSPSGSLDEQYF. DNA for the CDR3: TGTGCCAGCAGTTACTCACCCAGCGGGAGTCTCGACGAGCAGTACTTC.

V is TRBV27 and J is TRBJ1-1; D is uncertain. This CDR3 is built from 13 residues. The V and J ends lost 5 bases and 0 bases respectively, with 7 bases between them. CDR1 is MNHEY and CDR2 is SMNVEV in the germline V gene (reference sequence). The CDR3 here is CASSPDLNTEAFF. The DNA for the CDR3 is TGTGCCAGCAGTCCCGACTTGAACACTGAAGCTTTCTTT.

As concerns this clone: The same CDR3 is also encoded by other DNA sequences in this sample. This chain links TRBV6-5 with TRBJ2-3; D gene ambiguous. This CDR3 region has 13 residues. Germline loops: CDR1 MNHEY, CDR2 SVGAGI. The V gene lost 0 bases and the J gene lost 4 bases, with 5 bases spanning the gap. The CDR3 nucleotides are TGTGCCAGCAGTTACTCAGGCGCAGATACGCAGTATTTT. As protein: CASSYSGADTQYF.

This chain links TRBV19 with TRBJ2-1; TRBD2 matches at 10 bases. The V gene's germline CDR1 is LNHDA and CDR2 SQIVND (reference sequence). This CDR3 has 16 residues. V shed 5 bases and J 3 bases; nucleotides not matched to a gene: 7. In nucleotides, the CDR3 is TGTGCCAGTAGTGGGGTAGCGGGAGGTTACTACAATGAGCAGTTCTTC. Translation gives CASSGVAGGYYNEQFF.

This rearrangement joins TRBV28 to TRBJ2-7; 7 positions agree with TRBD2. Germline values: CDR1 MDHEN, CDR2 SYDVKM. This CDR3 is 14 amino acids long. V lost 11 bases and J lost 3; bases outside the gene matches: 13. CDR3 sequence reads: CAHAPGVAGYEQYF. In DNA, the CDR3 is TGTGCCCATGCCCCGGGGGTAGCGGGCTACGAGCAGTACTTC. The full variable domain, with the rest looked up from reference TRBV28 and TRBJ2-7, is DVKVTQSSRYLVKRTGEKVFLECVQDMDHENMFWYRQDPGLGLRLIYFSYDVKMKEKGDIPEGYSVSREKKERFSLILESASTNQTSMYLCAHAPGVAGYEQYFGPGTRLTVT.

V usage is TRBV6-4 and J usage is TRBJ1-1, with D perhaps TRBD1 (5 bases). Germline assignment: CDR1 MRHNA and CDR2 SNTAGT. The CDR3 covers 14 residues. V was trimmed by 0 bases and J by 1 base, leaving 6 bases between them. CDR3 in DNA: TGTGCCAGCAGTGACTCGACAGCGAACACTGAAGCTTTCTTT. Residues: CASSDSTANTEAFF.

The chain combines TRBV19 with TRBJ2-1; a possible D gene is TRBD2 (6 bases). Germline-derived CDR1 and CDR2 are LNHDA and SQIVND (reference sequence). The CDR3 extends over 14 amino acids. V was pared by 6 bases and J by 8 bases, with 17 bases between. CDR3 in amino acids: CASSPGLGLDEQFF. DNA of the CDR3: TGTGCCAGTAGCCCGGGACTGGGGTTGGATGAGCAGTTCTTC.

V gene TRBV7-2 combines with J gene TRBJ2-7; D is possibly TRBD1 or TRBD2 (5 bases each). V lost 4 bases and J lost 2, with 12 bases in between. This CDR3 comprises 14 residues. Germline CDR1 SGHTA, CDR2 FQGNSA. The CDR3 is CASSSSGTTYEQYF. The CDR3 DNA reads as TGTGCCAGCAGCTCCTCCGGGACCACCTACGAGCAGTACTTC.

The chain has TRBV5-4 and TRBJ2-1, with 10 bases matching TRBD1. Germline V gives CDR1 SGHNT, CDR2 YYREEE (reference sequence). The CDR3 length is 14 residues. The junction had 5 bases not matched to a gene; V was cut back by 7 bases and J by 4 bases. The CDR3: CASVRDRGYNEQFF. The CDR3 nucleotides read TGTGCCAGCGTAAGGGACAGGGGTTACAATGAGCAGTTCTTC. The entire variable domain, with the rest obtained from reference TRBV5-4 and TRBJ2-1, is as follows: ETGVTQSPTHLIKTRGQQVTLRCSSQSGHNTVSWYQQALGQGPQFIFQYYREEENGRGNFPPRFSGLQFPNYSSELNVNALELDDSALYLCASVRDRGYNEQFFGPGTRLTVL.